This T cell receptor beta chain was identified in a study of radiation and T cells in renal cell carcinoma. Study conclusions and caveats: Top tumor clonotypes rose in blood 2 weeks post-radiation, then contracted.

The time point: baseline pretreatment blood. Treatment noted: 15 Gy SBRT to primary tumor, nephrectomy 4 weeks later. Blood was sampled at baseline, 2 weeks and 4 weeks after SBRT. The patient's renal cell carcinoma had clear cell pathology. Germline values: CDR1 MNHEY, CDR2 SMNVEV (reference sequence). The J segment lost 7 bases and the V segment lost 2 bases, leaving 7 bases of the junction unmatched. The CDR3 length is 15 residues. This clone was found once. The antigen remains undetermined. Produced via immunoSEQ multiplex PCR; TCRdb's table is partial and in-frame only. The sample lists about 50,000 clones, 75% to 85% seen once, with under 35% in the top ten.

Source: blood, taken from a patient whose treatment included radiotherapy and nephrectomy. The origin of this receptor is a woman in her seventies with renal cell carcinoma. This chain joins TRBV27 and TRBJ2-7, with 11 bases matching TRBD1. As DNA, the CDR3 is TGTGCCAGCAGTTTAAGAGGACAGGGGGCAGGTGAGCAGTACTTC. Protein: CASSLRGQGAGEQYF.